Listed here is a single T cell receptor (beta chain). The antigen is unknown. The PCR used 60 Vbeta and 13 Jbeta primers. Libraries were prepared by immunoSEQ multiplex PCR; TCRdb keeps only in-frame clonotypes and omits some of them. Of 95,000 to 150,000 clones in the sample, about three quarters are singletons; the top ten hold about 29%. These data originate in a study of cytomegalovirus exposure and HLA in healthy donors. Study-wide results and limits: Most subjects' HLA-A and HLA-B alleles were reportedly predicted from TCR beta sequences. Researchers reported that three CMV-associated chains were confirmed in vitro as CMV antigen-specific. An analysis that came later showed most CMV-associated TCR beta chains appearing HLA-restricted.

The CDR3 loop spans 15 amino acids. Losses at the gene ends were 4 bases for V and 4 bases for J; bases not matched to a gene: 8. Germline CDR1 is SGHAT and CDR2 is FQNNGV. The chain is built from TRBV11-2 and TRBJ2-7; 9 bases align to TRBD1. This clonotype was sampled from a man aged 60 to 75 in good health and CMV-seropositive. The sequencing input was PBMCs. CDR3 DNA: TGTGCCAGCAGCTATACCACAGGGGGCGGTTACGAGCAGTACTTC. Encoded protein: CASSYTTGGGYEQYF.